The 20 T cell receptor beta chains below all came from one sample that was sequenced in a study of shared clonotypes between healthy human individuals. TCRdb keeps only in-frame clones here, not all; method: immunoSEQ multiplex PCR. The sample contains over 2 million clones, roughly 94% of which appear only once. Only CD45RO-negative cells positively selected for CCR7 counted as naive CD8 cells, so terminally differentiated effector memory CD45RA+ cells were excluded. The material sequenced was naive CD8+ T cells sorted from blood. The receptors shown here come from a man aged 18 to 29 in good health.

V usage is TRBV5-6 and J usage is TRBJ2-7; D perhaps matches TRBD1 (6 bases). The CDR3 length is 13 residues. Germline V CDR1 and CDR2: SGHDT, YYEEEE. Trimming pared 1 base from V and 7 bases from J, leaving 12 bases between. The CDR3 region has the DNA TGTGCCAGCAGCTTGTGGCAGGGGTTGGAGCAGTACTTC. It translates to CASSLWQGLEQYF.

The chain links TRBV6-5 to TRBJ2-2, with TRBD2 as a possible D gene (7 bases). V lost 8 bases and J 2 bases, leaving 12 bases between the germline ends. The germline CDR1 and CDR2 sequences are MNHEY and SVGAGI. The CDR3 runs 14 residues. CDR3 in amino acids: CASGGALNTGELFF. CDR3 DNA: TGTGCCAGCGGGGGGGCCTTAAACACCGGGGAGCTGTTTTTT.

J is TRBJ2-7 and V is TRBV9, with D tentatively TRBD2 (7 bases). In germline, CDR1 is SGDLS, CDR2 YYNGEE. V was clipped by 4 bases and J by 2 bases, with 16 bases between them. This CDR3 is 15 amino acids long. In DNA, the CDR3 is TGTGCCAGCAGCCTCGGTGGGGGGGCCGCCTACGAGCAGTACTTC. Its translation: CASSLGGGAAYEQYF.

The chain recombines TRBV18 with TRBJ2-5; D is perhaps TRBD1 (6 bases). The CDR3 is 16 amino acids. Trimming shortened V by 3 bases and J by 4 bases, and 18 bases separated the two germline ends. CDR1 KGHSH and CDR2 LQKENI come from the germline V gene. The CDR3 loop is CASSPPGPSRGETQYF. The CDR3, as DNA: TGTGCCAGCTCACCTCCAGGACCCTCCAGGGGAGAGACCCAGTACTTC.

This chain uses TRBV27 with TRBJ1-2; D is unresolved. Germline CDR1 and CDR2: MNHEY and SMNVEV (reference sequence). This CDR3 region has 14 residues. V was cut by 1 base and J by 7 bases, with 13 bases left in between. The CDR3 sequence: CASSLYPGSSGYTF. CDR3 sequence (DNA): TGTGCCAGCAGTTTATACCCCGGCAGTTCTGGCTACACCTTC.

This sequence joins TRBV15 and TRBJ2-7; D is possibly TRBD1 (6 bases). The V end lost 0 bases, the J end lost 3 bases, and 15 bases lay between the germline ends. The length of the CDR3 is 16 residues. Germline CDR1 and CDR2: LNHNV and YYDKDF (reference sequence). The CDR3 is CATSRDRGRGHYEQYF. CDR3 in DNA: TGTGCCACCAGCAGAGATCGGGGCAGGGGCCACTACGAGCAGTACTTC.

V and J are TRBV4-3 and TRBJ2-3; TRBD2 agrees at 7 bases. The trim removed 5 bases at V and 6 bases at J, leaving 8 bases unmatched. The CDR3 runs 14 residues. The germline V gene has CDR1 LGHNA and CDR2 YSLEER. For the CDR3, the DNA is TGCGCCAGCAGCAATGGGGGGGGTACGGATACGCAGTATTTT. Translating gives CASSNGGGTDTQYF.

J is TRBJ2-7 and V is TRBV11-2; 8 nucleotides match TRBD2. The CDR3 consists of 15 residues. J gave up 6 bases and V 5 bases, and 12 bases lay outside the gene matches. Germline V gene lookup returns CDR1 SGHAT and CDR2 FQNNGV. CDR3 sequence (DNA): TGTGCCAGCAGCCTCCATAGCGGGGAGAGCAGCGAGCAGTACTTC. Translated, it gives CASSLHSGESSEQYF.

The rearrangement uses TRBV9 and TRBJ1-1; 7 bases are shared with TRBD1. J gave up 5 bases and V 4 bases, and 8 bases lay outside the gene matches. Germline CDR1 SGDLS, CDR2 YYNGEE. The CDR3 sequence is 14 residues long. CDR3 residues: CASSLGGGETEAFF. The CDR3 DNA reads as TGTGCCAGCAGCCTAGGAGGGGGCGAAACTGAAGCTTTCTTT. Variable domain in full (rest from reference TRBV9 and TRBJ1-1): DSGVTQTPKHLITATGQRVTLRCSPRSGDLSVYWYQQSLDQGLQFLIQYYNGEERAKGNILERFSAQQFPDLHSELNLSSLELGDSALYFCASSLGGGETEAFFGQGTRLTVV.

The chain has TRBV19 and TRBJ2-7; 15 positions match TRBD2. V trimming: 6 bases; J trimming: 3 bases; junction bases outside the gene matches: 9. This CDR3 is built from 17 residues. Germline CDR1 is LNHDA and CDR2 is SQIVND (reference sequence). The CDR3 loop is CASSPGLAGGAVYEQYF. Written as DNA, the CDR3 is TGTGCCAGTAGCCCGGGACTAGCGGGAGGAGCTGTCTACGAGCAGTACTTC.

This chain joins TRBV7-8 and TRBJ1-5; possible D gene TRBD1, 5 bases. The V end was cut by 5 bases, the J end by 6 bases, with 14 bases between. The CDR3 spans 14 residues. Germline V gene data show CDR1 as SGHVS and CDR2 as FQNEAQ. The CDR3 sequence: CASSPSGTFQPQHF. The CDR3 DNA sequence: TGTGCCAGCAGCCCCTCCGGGACCTTTCAGCCCCAGCATTTT.

V and J are TRBV30 and TRBJ2-2, with D maybe TRBD1 (6 bases). V lost 1 base, J lost 5 bases, and 11 bases lay in between. Per germline, CDR1 GTSNPN and CDR2 SVGIG (reference sequence). The CDR3 totals 14 residues. In nucleotides, the CDR3 is TGTGCCTGGAGTGACACAGGGTGGACCGGGGAGCTGTTTTTT. Residues: CAWSDTGWTGELFF.

The V and J genes are TRBV5-1 and TRBJ1-2, with D possibly being TRBD1 (5 bases). This CDR3 is built from 15 residues. CDR1 is SGHRS and CDR2 is YFSETQ in the germline V gene. Trimming took 2 bases from V and 4 from J, leaving 15 bases between them. DNA of the CDR3: TGCGCCAGCAGCTTCAGGGAGACTGCGACCTATGGCTACACCTTC. This gives the protein CASSFRETATYGYTF. The full variable domain, with the rest looked up from reference TRBV5-1 and TRBJ1-2, is KAGVTQTPRYLIKTRGQQVTLSCSPISGHRSVSWYQQTPGQGLQFLFEYFSETQRNKGNFPGRFSGRQFSNSRSEMNVSTLELGDSALYLCASSFRETATYGYTFGSGTRLTVV.

The chain employs TRBV15 and TRBJ2-3, with 9 bases identical to TRBD1. The germline V gene has CDR1 LNHNV and CDR2 YYDKDF (reference sequence). This CDR3 is built from 14 residues. Unmatched junction bases numbered 4, after V lost 5 bases and J lost 4 bases. CDR3 sequence reads: CATSDRGLADTQYF. Written as DNA, the CDR3 is TGTGCCACCAGCGACAGGGGGTTGGCAGATACGCAGTATTTT.

The chain combines TRBV27 with TRBJ2-3; D gene uncertain. In germline, CDR1 is MNHEY, CDR2 SMNVEV (reference sequence). Deletions cut 5 bases from V and 8 bases from J, with 14 bases between. This CDR3 is built from 13 residues. The CDR3 region is CASSPGSKGTQYF. The CDR3 DNA sequence: TGTGCCAGCAGTCCGGGTAGCAAGGGTACGCAGTATTTT.

J is TRBJ2-7 and V is TRBV6-5; a weak D match, TRBD2 (5 bases). Trimming took off 5 bases at V and 5 bases at J, with 10 bases between the two ends. The germline gives CDR1 MNHEY, CDR2 SVGAGI. The CDR3 sequence is 12 residues long. DNA of the CDR3: TGTGCCAGCAGTCCCTACGGGGACGAGCAGTACTTC. It specifies CASSPYGDEQYF.

This chain links TRBV25-1 with TRBJ1-2; TRBD1 agrees at 9 bases. CDR1 MGHDK and CDR2 SYGVNS come from the germline V gene. The CDR3 is 13 residues long. The V and J ends lost 7 bases and 8 bases, in that order; junction bases with no gene match: 8. For the CDR3, the DNA is TGTGCCAGCACCTTAACAGGGGGCAACGGCTACACCTTC. Protein: CASTLTGGNGYTF.

The chain has TRBV5-1 and TRBJ1-5; D perhaps matches TRBD1 (5 bases). The length of the CDR3 is 15 residues. Germline V gene data show CDR1 as SGHRS and CDR2 as YFSETQ. Deletions cut 0 bases from V and 0 bases from J, with 7 bases between. The CDR3 coding sequence is TGCGCCAGCAGCTTGGGGGACTATAGCAATCAGCCCCAGCATTTT. Its translation: CASSLGDYSNQPQHF.

J is TRBJ2-2 and V is TRBV28; 9 bases fit TRBD2. Germline CDR1 reads MDHEN; CDR2 reads SYDVKM. The CDR3 has 17 amino acids. The V and J ends lost 7 bases and 3 bases, in that order; junction bases with no gene match: 12. CDR3 residues: CASNHAPGLAYTGELFF. CDR3 sequence (DNA): TGTGCCAGCAACCACGCACCGGGACTAGCATACACCGGGGAGCTGTTTTTT.

The rearrangement uses TRBV11-2 and TRBJ1-2; D ambiguous. V lost 1 base and J 2 bases, leaving 11 bases between the germline ends. This CDR3 is built from 15 residues. CDR1 SGHAT and CDR2 FQNNGV come from the germline V gene. CDR3 loop: CASSLGSAGNYGYTF. The CDR3 nucleotides read TGTGCCAGCAGCTTAGGGAGTGCTGGAAACTATGGCTACACCTTC.